What follows are 30 T cell receptor beta chains derived from one specimen sequenced in a study of Graves' ophthalmopathy and Graves' hyperthyroidism. RNA transcripts yielded amplified TCR beta CDR3 regions. Amplification began with first-round RT-PCR using HTBI primers, then second-round multiplex PCR was performed. TCRdb reanalysed the multiplex PCR reads using MiXCR and keeps one entry per CDR3 protein. The sample lists around 340,000 distinct CDR3 sequences, roughly a sixth occurring once. Sequencing was performed on peripheral blood. The receptors were sampled from an adult man with Graves' ophthalmopathy.

This clonotype was picked up many times. The chain couples TRBV20-1 to TRBJ1-5; D not resolved. Germline CDR1 reads DFQATT; CDR2 reads SNEGSKA (reference sequence). Trimming stripped 4 bases from V and 7 bases from J, with 14 bases between. This CDR3 has 13 amino acids. The CDR3 DNA sequence: TGCAGTGCTATGAAGTCGGTATTGCAGCCCCAGCATTTT. This gives the protein CSAMKSVLQPQHF.

This rearrangement joins TRBV6-1 to TRBJ1-6; 7 bases are a match to TRBD1. Germline V CDR1 and CDR2: MNHNS, SASEGT. The V and J ends lost 7 bases and 10 bases, in that order; junction bases with no gene match: 16. The CDR3 sequence is 16 residues long. CDR3 coding DNA: TGTGCCAGCAAAGCTTCCCGACAGGGTAGTAACTCACCCCTCCACTTT. Residues: CASKASRQGSNSPLHF.

This clonotype has a count of ten or more. This chain connects TRBV19 to TRBJ2-7, with D possibly being TRBD2 (6 bases). This CDR3 comprises 14 residues. CDR1 LNHDA and CDR2 SQIVND come from the germline V gene (reference sequence). The V end was cut by 1 base, the J end by 1 base, with 8 bases between. The CDR3 spells CASSIGGLSYEQYF. The CDR3 DNA reads TGTGCCAGTAGTATAGGAGGACTATCCTACGAGCAGTACTTC.

This clonotype has only a few counts. The chain joins TRBV18 to TRBJ2-7; weak D call: TRBD1 (6 bases). CDR3 length equals 13 residues. Germline CDR1 KGHSH, CDR2 LQKENI. V gave up 4 bases and J gave up 4 bases, with 11 bases separating them. The CDR3 nucleotides read TGTGCCAGCTCACTACCTCAGGGGTACGAGCAGTACTTC. It specifies CASSLPQGYEQYF.

V gene TRBV19 combines with J gene TRBJ1-1; TRBD1 is a possible D gene (5 bases). Germline assignment: CDR1 LNHDA and CDR2 SQIVND (reference sequence). V was pared by 9 bases and J by 0 bases, with 14 bases between. There are 14 residues in the CDR3. The CDR3 sequence is CASKWEGVNTEAFF. The CDR3 DNA reads TGTGCCAGCAAATGGGAAGGGGTGAACACTGAAGCTTTCTTT.

This clonotype came up many times. The chain uses TRBV29-1 and TRBJ1-1; the D is unclear. This CDR3 has 12 residues. Trimming removed 7 bases from V and 5 bases from J, with 14 bases in between. Per germline, CDR1 SQVTM and CDR2 ANQGSEA. DNA for the CDR3: TGCAGCGCGGTCGTTTTGGGAACTGAAGCTTTCTTT. Its translation is CSAVVLGTEAFF.

The table lists this clonotype with many counts. V and J are TRBV14 and TRBJ2-7, with D possibly TRBD1 on 6 matching bases. V lost 2 bases to trimming and J lost 1 base, with 12 bases between them. Looked up from germline, CDR1 is SGHDN and CDR2 is FVKESK. The length of the CDR3 is 15 residues. CDR3 sequence reads: CASSQTWQGSYEQYF. Here the CDR3 DNA reads TGTGCCAGCAGCCAAACCTGGCAGGGGTCCTACGAGCAGTACTTC.

This clonotype was counted ten times or more. The chain carries TRBV27 and TRBJ1-5, with 9 nucleotides matching TRBD1. Germline CDR1 and CDR2: MNHEY and SMNVEV (reference sequence). The CDR3 is 15 residues long. The J segment lost 6 bases and the V segment lost 2 bases, leaving 5 bases of the junction unmatched. In nucleotides, the CDR3 is TGTGCCAGCAGTTTAGCGGGACAGGGCCGTCAGCCCCAGCATTTT. This sequence encodes CASSLAGQGRQPQHF.

This clonotype was recorded at least ten times. The chain uses TRBV30 and TRBJ1-1, with 9 bases lining up with TRBD1. CDR1 is GTSNPN, CDR2 SVGIG, per germline (reference sequence). After removal of 6 bases from V and 10 bases from J, the junction contained 15 bases not matched to a gene. The CDR3 spans 14 residues. CDR3 in amino acids: CACQRDRVYFGAFF. For the CDR3, the DNA is TGTGCCTGTCAGAGGGACAGGGTTTATTTCGGAGCTTTCTTT.

There are many counts of this clonotype. This chain links TRBV4-3 with TRBJ2-4; 7 bases are shared with TRBD1. Germline V gene lookup returns CDR1 LGHNA and CDR2 YSLEER. The V segment lost 2 bases and the J segment 0 bases; nucleotides outside the gene matches: 4. The CDR3 runs 16 residues. CDR3 sequence: CASSQRQGKAKNIQYF. For the CDR3, the DNA is TGCGCCAGCAGCCAAAGACAGGGTAAAGCCAAAAACATTCAGTACTTC.

In its sample, this clonotype was seen many times. This rearrangement joins TRBV28 to TRBJ1-5; tentatively, D is TRBD1 (6 bases). The germline V gene encodes CDR1 MDHEN and CDR2 SYDVKM. Trimming removed 10 bases at V and 9 bases at J, with 16 bases between. The CDR3 runs to 12 residues. The DNA of the CDR3 is TGTGCCACCAAGACAGGCCTGAGGCCCCAGCATTTT. The encoded protein is CATKTGLRPQHF.

The chain combines TRBV4-1 with TRBJ2-5; 8 bases are shared with TRBD2. With V trimmed by 5 bases and J by 2 bases, 13 bases remained unmatched. Germline values: CDR1 MGHRA, CDR2 YSYEKL. There are 17 residues in the CDR3. The CDR3 nucleotides are TGCGCCAGCAGCTTGAAACGGGGGGGGGCGCTACAAGAGACCCAGTACTTC. Translation: CASSLKRGGALQETQYF.

This clonotype was observed a few times. The chain employs TRBV6-1 and TRBJ1-1, with D possibly being TRBD1 (5 bases). Germline CDR1 is MNHNS and CDR2 is SASEGT. V was clipped by 0 bases and J by 9 bases, with 14 bases between them. The CDR3 contains 14 residues. CDR3 loop: CASSEARGSRKAFF. CDR3 sequence (DNA): TGTGCCAGCAGTGAAGCCCGGGGGAGTAGGAAAGCTTTCTTT.

There are many counts of this clonotype. Here the CDR3 reads CSVEGSQGAPNEQYF. CDR3 nucleotides: TGCAGCGTTGAAGGCTCCCAGGGGGCCCCCAACGAGCAGTACTTC. The chain employs TRBV29-1 and TRBJ2-7; 8 bases align to TRBD1. Germline V gives CDR1 SQVTM, CDR2 ANQGSEA. The V and J ends lost 1 base and 5 bases, in that order; junction bases with no gene match: 10. CDR3 length: 15 amino acids.

For this clonotype: This may be a read error: a much more frequent sequence differs by one nucleotide. The V gene is TRBV6-1, the J gene TRBJ2-7, with D uncertain. CDR3 length: 10 amino acids. The germline gives CDR1 MNHNS, CDR2 SASEGT. V gave up 10 bases and J gave up 2 bases, with 6 bases separating them. In DNA, the CDR3 is TGTGCCATCAGGACCTACGAGCAGTACTTC. This encodes CAIRTYEQYF.

This sequence joins TRBV27 and TRBJ1-2; D may be TRBD1 (6 bases). The V end was cut by 6 bases, the J end by 7 bases, with 12 bases between. There are 12 residues in the CDR3. CDR1 is MNHEY, CDR2 SMNVEV, per germline (reference sequence). CDR3 loop: CASRYGGGGYTF. The CDR3 DNA sequence: TGTGCCAGCAGATACGGGGGCGGTGGCTACACCTTC.

This clonotype was observed many times. The chain carries TRBV11-2 and TRBJ1-1; unclear D gene. The CDR3 extends over 14 amino acids. V lost 5 bases and J lost 0, with 10 bases in between. From germline, CDR1 is SGHAT and CDR2 FQNNGV. CDR3: CASSQDLMNTEAFF. The CDR3 nucleotides are TGTGCCAGCAGCCAGGACCTCATGAACACTGAAGCTTTCTTT.

In its sample, this clonotype was seen a few times. This chain links TRBV7-2 with TRBJ2-5; TRBD2 matches 9 bases. Looked up from germline, CDR1 is SGHTA and CDR2 is FQGNSA. The CDR3 runs 16 residues. Germline trimming cut 2 bases from V and 1 base from J; bases unmatched to any gene: 5. CDR3 sequence: CASSLKAGGAQETQYF. CDR3 nucleotide sequence: TGTGCCAGCAGCTTAAAGGCGGGAGGGGCCCAAGAGACCCAGTACTTC.

The table lists this clonotype with many counts. V usage is TRBV28 and J usage is TRBJ1-2; tentative D call: TRBD1 (5 bases). V was clipped by 6 bases and J by 3 bases, with 17 bases between them. This CDR3 contains 15 residues. Germline V gives CDR1 MDHEN, CDR2 SYDVKM. The CDR3 reads CASRLTTGAHYGYTF. CDR3 in DNA: TGTGCCAGCAGACTCACGACCGGGGCCCACTATGGCTACACCTTC.

This clonotype was detected ten times or more. The V gene is TRBV29-1, the J gene TRBJ2-7; D not certain. CDR3 size: 12 residues. From germline, CDR1 is SQVTM and CDR2 ANQGSEA. V gave up 7 bases and J gave up 0 bases, with 10 bases separating them. The CDR3 coding sequence is TGCAGCGCAGGCGGCAGCTCCTACGAGCAGTACTTC. This translates into CSAGGSSYEQYF.

This clonotype occurred many times. The chain has TRBV27 and TRBJ2-7; D is perhaps TRBD1 (6 bases). Germline V gives CDR1 MNHEY, CDR2 SMNVEV (reference sequence). V was shortened by 7 bases and J by 1 base, with 14 bases between the two germline ends. The CDR3 loop spans 14 amino acids. The CDR3: CASKPGQNSYEQYF. In DNA, the CDR3 is TGTGCCAGCAAACCGGGACAAAATTCCTACGAGCAGTACTTC.

This clonotype was seen ten or more times. The gene calls are TRBV15 and TRBJ2-7; TRBD1 matches at 7 bases. V lost 1 base and J lost 3; bases outside the gene matches: 6. Looked up from germline, CDR1 is LNHNV and CDR2 is YYDKDF (reference sequence). The CDR3 has 15 amino acids. CDR3 DNA sequence: TGTGCCACCAGCAGAGCCCCCGGGACAGACTACGAGCAGTACTTC. Its protein product is CATSRAPGTDYEQYF.

The gene calls are TRBV2 and TRBJ1-1; D ambiguous. From germline, CDR1 is SNHLY and CDR2 FYNNEI. This CDR3 is built from 12 residues. CDR3 amino acids: CASVDVNTEAFF. The CDR3 DNA follows: TGTGCTAGCGTCGACGTGAACACTGAAGCTTTCTTT.

Points on this clonotype: The CDR3 does not close with the conserved phenylalanine or tryptophan, likely indicating a read error. The chain combines TRBV25-1 with TRBJ2-7, with a tentative D call TRBD2 (6 bases). Trimming left V 6 bases short and J 4 bases short, with 7 bases between. Germline V CDR1 and CDR2: MGHDK, SYGVNS. The CDR3 consists of 11 residues. For the CDR3, the DNA is TGTGCCAGCAGGGGGGGATACGAGCAGTACCTC. It translates to CASRGGYEQYL.

This clonotype has a count of ten or more. J is TRBJ1-2 and V is TRBV6-1, with D unresolved. Germline values: CDR1 MNHNS, CDR2 SASEGT. V was shortened by 7 bases and J by 3 bases, with 3 bases between the two germline ends. CDR3 size: 10 residues. CDR3 in DNA: TGTGCCAGCACGGACTATGGCTACACCTTC. Its protein is CASTDYGYTF.

This chain uses TRBV20-1 with TRBJ2-7; 12 bases fit TRBD2. This CDR3 region has 19 residues. Germline loops: CDR1 DFQATT, CDR2 SNEGSKA (reference sequence). V was pared by 0 bases and J by 4 bases, with 16 bases of the junction left unmatched. The DNA of the CDR3 is TGCAGTGCTAGAGATCCAGGAGGACTAGCGGGGTTCGGGGCTTACGAGCAGTACTTC. It encodes CSARDPGGLAGFGAYEQYF.

This clonotype was counted many times. The chain carries TRBV28 and TRBJ2-7; D unresolved. The CDR3 consists of 16 residues. Germline loops: CDR1 MDHEN, CDR2 SYDVKM. V dropped 8 bases and J dropped 5 bases, with 25 bases sitting between them. For the CDR3, the DNA is TGTGCCAGCTCACCCCTTCCAGGATCCTCGGCCCACGAGCAGTACTTC. The encoded protein is CASSPLPGSSAHEQYF.

The chain has TRBV27 and TRBJ1-1, with D possibly matching TRBD1 (5 bases). V dropped 6 bases and J dropped 1 base, with 12 bases sitting between them. This CDR3 region has 14 residues. The germline gives CDR1 MNHEY, CDR2 SMNVEV (reference sequence). The CDR3 bases are TGTGCCAGCAGGGGACTGGGCCCGAACACTGAAGCTTTCTTT. Amino acid sequence: CASRGLGPNTEAFF.

The rearrangement joins TRBV12-3 or TRBV12-4 to TRBJ2-4; unclear D gene. The CDR3 sequence is 14 residues long. Trimming removed 3 bases from V and 0 bases from J, with 6 bases in between. Here the CDR3 DNA reads TGTGCCAGCAGTTTGATGGGAGCCAAAAACATTCAGTACTTC. This codes for CASSLMGAKNIQYF.

This clonotype was recorded at least ten times. V gene TRBV5-1 combines with J gene TRBJ2-7, with 13 bases that match TRBD2. The V and J ends lost 3 bases and 4 bases, in that order; junction bases with no gene match: 4. Germline V gene lookup returns CDR1 SGHRS and CDR2 YFSETQ. The CDR3 loop spans 15 amino acids. CDR3 sequence (DNA): TGCGCCAGCAGCTCGGGGACTAGCGGGGTATACGAGCAGTACTTC. The encoded protein is CASSSGTSGVYEQYF. The whole variable domain, remainder taken from reference TRBV5-1 and TRBJ2-7, is KAGVTQTPRYLIKTRGQQVTLSCSPISGHRSVSWYQQTPGQGLQFLFEYFSETQRNKGNFPGRFSGRQFSNSRSEMNVSTLELGDSALYLCASSSGTSGVYEQYFGPGTRLTVT.